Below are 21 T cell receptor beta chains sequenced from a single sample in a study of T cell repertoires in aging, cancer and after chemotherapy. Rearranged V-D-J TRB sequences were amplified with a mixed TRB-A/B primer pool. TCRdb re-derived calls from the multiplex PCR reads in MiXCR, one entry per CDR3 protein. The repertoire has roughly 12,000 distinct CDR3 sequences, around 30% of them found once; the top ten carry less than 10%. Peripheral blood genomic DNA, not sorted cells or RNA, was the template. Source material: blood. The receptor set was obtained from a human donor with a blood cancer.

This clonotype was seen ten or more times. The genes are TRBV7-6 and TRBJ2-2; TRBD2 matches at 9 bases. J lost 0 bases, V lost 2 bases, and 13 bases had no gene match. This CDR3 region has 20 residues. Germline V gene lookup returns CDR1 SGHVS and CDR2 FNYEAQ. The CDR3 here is CASSLIRGGASGTNTGELFF. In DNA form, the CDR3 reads TGTGCCAGCAGCTTAATTCGGGGGGGGGCTAGCGGGACGAACACCGGGGAGCTGTTTTTT.

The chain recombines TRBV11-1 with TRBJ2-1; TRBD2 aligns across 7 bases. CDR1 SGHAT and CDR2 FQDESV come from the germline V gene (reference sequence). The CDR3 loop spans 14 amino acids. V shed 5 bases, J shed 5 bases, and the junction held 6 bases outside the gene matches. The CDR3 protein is CASSQAGRNNEQFF. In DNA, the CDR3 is TGTGCCAGCAGCCAAGCGGGACGCAACAATGAGCAGTTCTTC.

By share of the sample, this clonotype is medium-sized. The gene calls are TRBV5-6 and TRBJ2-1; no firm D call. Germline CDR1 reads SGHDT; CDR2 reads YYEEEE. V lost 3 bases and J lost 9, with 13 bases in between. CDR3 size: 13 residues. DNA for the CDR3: TGTGCCAGCAGCTGGGCATCAATCCCTGAGCAGTTCTTC. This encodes CASSWASIPEQFF.

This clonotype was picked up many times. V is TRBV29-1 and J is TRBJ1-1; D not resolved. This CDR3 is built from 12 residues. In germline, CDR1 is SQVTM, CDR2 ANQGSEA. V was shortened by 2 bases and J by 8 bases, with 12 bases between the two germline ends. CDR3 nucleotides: TGCAGCGTTGAAATGGGAAACTTGGAAGCTTTCTTT. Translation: CSVEMGNLEAFF.

DNA of the CDR3: TGTGCCAGCAGCTTAGTCGGGGGCTACGATGGCTACACCTTC. It specifies CASSLVGGYDGYTF. This sequence joins TRBV7-9 and TRBJ1-2, with a possible D match to TRBD1 (6 bases). Trimming stripped 1 base from V and 6 bases from J, with 12 bases between. This CDR3 spans 14 amino acids. Germline CDR1 reads SEHNR; CDR2 reads FQNEAQ (reference sequence).

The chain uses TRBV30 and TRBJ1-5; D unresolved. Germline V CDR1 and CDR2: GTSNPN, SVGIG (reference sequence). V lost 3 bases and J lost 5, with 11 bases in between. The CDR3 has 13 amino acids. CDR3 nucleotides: TGTGCCTGGAGGGGAGAGGGTTATCAGCCCCAGCATTTT. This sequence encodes CAWRGEGYQPQHF.

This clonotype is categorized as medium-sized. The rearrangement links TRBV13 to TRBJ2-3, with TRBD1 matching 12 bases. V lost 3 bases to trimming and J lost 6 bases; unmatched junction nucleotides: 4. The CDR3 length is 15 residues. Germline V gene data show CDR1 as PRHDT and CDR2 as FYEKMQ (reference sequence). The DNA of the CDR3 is TGTGCCAGCAGCTTGGGACAGGGGGCGTACGATACGCAGTATTTT. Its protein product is CASSLGQGAYDTQYF. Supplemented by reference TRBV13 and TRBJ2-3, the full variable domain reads AAGVIQSPRHLIKEKRETATLKCYPIPRHDTVYWYQQGPGQDPQFLISFYEKMQSDKGSIPDRFSAQQFSDYHSELNMSSLELGDSALYFCASSLGQGAYDTQYFGPGTRLTVL.

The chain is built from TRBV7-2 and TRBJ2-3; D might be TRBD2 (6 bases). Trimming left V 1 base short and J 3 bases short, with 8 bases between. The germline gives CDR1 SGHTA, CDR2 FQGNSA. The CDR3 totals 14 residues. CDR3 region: CASSLDGRTDTQYF. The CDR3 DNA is TGTGCCAGCAGCTTAGACGGGAGAACAGATACGCAGTATTTT.

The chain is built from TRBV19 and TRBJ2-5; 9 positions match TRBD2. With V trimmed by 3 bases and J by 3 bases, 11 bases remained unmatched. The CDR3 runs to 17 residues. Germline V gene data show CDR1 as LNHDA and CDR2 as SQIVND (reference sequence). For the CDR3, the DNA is TGTGCCAGTAGTATTCTGGCAGGGTTAGCGGGAGAAGAGACCCAGTACTTC. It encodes CASSILAGLAGEETQYF.

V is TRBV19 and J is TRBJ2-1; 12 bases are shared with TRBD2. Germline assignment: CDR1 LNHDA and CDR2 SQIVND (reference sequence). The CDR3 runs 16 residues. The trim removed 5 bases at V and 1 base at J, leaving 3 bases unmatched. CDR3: CASSPTSGRSYNEQFF. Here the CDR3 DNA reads TGTGCCAGTAGTCCGACTAGCGGGAGATCCTACAATGAGCAGTTCTTC.

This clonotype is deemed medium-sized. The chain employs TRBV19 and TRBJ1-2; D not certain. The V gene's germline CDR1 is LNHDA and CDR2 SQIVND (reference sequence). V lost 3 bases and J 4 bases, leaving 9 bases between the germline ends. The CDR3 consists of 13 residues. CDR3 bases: TGTGCCAGTAGTATTTCCGGTCGCTATGGCTACACCTTC. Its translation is CASSISGRYGYTF.

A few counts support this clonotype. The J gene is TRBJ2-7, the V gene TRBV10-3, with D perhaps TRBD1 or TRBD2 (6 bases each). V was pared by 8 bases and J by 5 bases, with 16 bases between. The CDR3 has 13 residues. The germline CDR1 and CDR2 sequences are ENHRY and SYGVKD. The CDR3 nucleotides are TGTGCCATCCTAGGGGGTCCGGGGGACGAGCAGTACTTC. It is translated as CAILGGPGDEQYF.

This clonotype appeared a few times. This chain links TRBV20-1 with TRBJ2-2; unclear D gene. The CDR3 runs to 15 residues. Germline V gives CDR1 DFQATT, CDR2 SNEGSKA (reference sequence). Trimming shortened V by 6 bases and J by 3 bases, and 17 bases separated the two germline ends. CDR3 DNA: TGCAGTGCCCACGAAGGGCAGCGAGACACCGGGGAGCTGTTTTTT. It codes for CSAHEGQRDTGELFF.

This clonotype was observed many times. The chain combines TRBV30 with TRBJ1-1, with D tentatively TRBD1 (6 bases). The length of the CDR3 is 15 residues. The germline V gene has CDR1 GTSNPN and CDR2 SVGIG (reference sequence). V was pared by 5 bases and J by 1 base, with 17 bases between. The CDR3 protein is CAWSPLGATNTEAFF. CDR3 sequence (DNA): TGTGCCTGGTCCCCTCTGGGGGCCACGAACACTGAAGCTTTCTTT.

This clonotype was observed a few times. CDR3 sequence: CASSLRPGTGEIRYYEQYV. CDR3 nucleotide sequence: TGTGCCAGCAGCCTACGTCCCGGGACAGGGGAAATCAGGTACTACGAGCAGTACGTC. This rearrangement joins TRBV6-2 or TRBV6-3 to TRBJ2-7; 10 bases map to TRBD1. This CDR3 has 19 amino acids. The germline CDR1 and CDR2 sequences are MNHEY and SVGEGT. Trimming removed 6 bases from V and 3 bases from J; junction bases left unmatched: 20.

CDR3 bases: TGTGCCAGCAGCTTACTACTTGGGGGTTACGAGCAGTACTTC. Residues: CASSLLLGGYEQYF. The V call is TRBV13, the J call TRBJ2-7; either TRBD1 or TRBD2 may supply D (5 bases each). The CDR3 covers 14 residues. Germline lookup yields CDR1 PRHDT and CDR2 FYEKMQ (reference sequence). Trimming removed 2 bases at V and 4 bases at J, with 12 bases between. The full variable domain, in which reference TRBV13 and TRBJ2-7 provide the parts outside the CDR3, is AAGVIQSPRHLIKEKRETATLKCYPIPRHDTVYWYQQGPGQDPQFLISFYEKMQSDKGSIPDRFSAQQFSDYHSELNMSSLELGDSALYFCASSLLLGGYEQYFGPGTRLTVT.

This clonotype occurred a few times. CDR3 amino acids: CASSSPRDMETQYF. The CDR3 DNA is TGTGCCAGCAGTTCACCCCGGGACATGGAAACGCAGTATTTT. The genes are TRBV6-2 or TRBV6-3 and TRBJ2-3, with a possible D match to TRBD1 (6 bases). The CDR3 is 14 amino acids. Trimming stripped 4 bases from V and 9 bases from J, with 17 bases between. From germline, CDR1 is MNHEY and CDR2 SVGEGT.

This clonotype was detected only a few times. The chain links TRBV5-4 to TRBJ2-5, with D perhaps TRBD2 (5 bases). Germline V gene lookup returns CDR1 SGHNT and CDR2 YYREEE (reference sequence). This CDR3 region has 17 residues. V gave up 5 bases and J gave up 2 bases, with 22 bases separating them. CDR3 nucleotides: TGTGCCAGCAGACCCGGCGCGGAGAGCCCGGGGCAAGAGACCCAGTACTTC. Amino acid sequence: CASRPGAESPGQETQYF.

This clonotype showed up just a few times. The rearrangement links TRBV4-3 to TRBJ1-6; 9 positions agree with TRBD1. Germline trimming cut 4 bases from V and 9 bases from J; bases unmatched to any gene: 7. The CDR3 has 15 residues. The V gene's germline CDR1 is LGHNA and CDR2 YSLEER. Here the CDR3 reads CASSRTGGVGSPLHF. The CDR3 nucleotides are TGCGCCAGCAGCCGAACAGGGGGCGTAGGTTCACCCCTCCACTTT.

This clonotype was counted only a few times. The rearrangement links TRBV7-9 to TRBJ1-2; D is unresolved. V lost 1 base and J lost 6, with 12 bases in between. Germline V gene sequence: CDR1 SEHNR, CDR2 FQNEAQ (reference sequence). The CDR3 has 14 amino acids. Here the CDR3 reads CASSLDLSPNGYTF. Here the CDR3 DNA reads TGTGCCAGCAGCTTAGACCTAAGTCCCAATGGCTACACCTTC. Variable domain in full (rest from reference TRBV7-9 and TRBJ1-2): DTGVSQNPRHKITKRGQNVTFRCDPISEHNRLYWYRQTLGQGPEFLTYFQNEAQLEKSRLLSDRFSAERPKGSFSTLEIQRTEQGDSAMYLCASSLDLSPNGYTFGSGTRLTVV.

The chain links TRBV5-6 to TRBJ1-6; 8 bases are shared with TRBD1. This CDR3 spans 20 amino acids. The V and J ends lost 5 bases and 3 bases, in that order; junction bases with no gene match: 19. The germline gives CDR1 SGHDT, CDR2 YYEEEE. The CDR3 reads CASRLSGTGRTIYYNSPLHF. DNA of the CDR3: TGTGCCAGCAGACTCTCCGGGACAGGTAGAACTATTTACTATAATTCACCCCTCCACTTT.